This T cell receptor (beta chain) was recorded in a study of cytomegalovirus exposure and HLA in healthy donors. With 60 Vbeta and 13 Jbeta primers, the PCR was carried out. Profiling relied on immunoSEQ multiplex PCR, and the TCRdb table lists in-frame clones only, not all of them. The record lists 90,000 to 150,000 clones, of which the ten most abundant hold around 3.6%. The CDR3 consists of 14 residues. V lost 1 base, J lost 4 bases, and 14 bases lay in between. The germline gives CDR1 GTSNPN, CDR2 SVGIG (reference sequence). The rearrangement uses TRBV30 and TRBJ2-7; possibly TRBD2 for D (7 bases). Sequenced: PBMCs. The TCR originated in a man aged 18 to 30 in good health and CMV-seronegative. CDR3 in DNA: TGTGCCTGGAGTGAGGGGGGGACATTTTACGAGCAGTACTTC. Translation gives CAWSEGGTFYEQYF.